The subject of this entry is one TCR beta chain. The antigen remains undetermined. V gave up 0 bases and J gave up 0 bases, with 11 bases separating them. In germline, CDR1 is SGHDN, CDR2 FVKESK. The CDR3 covers 16 residues. Assay: immunoSEQ multiplex PCR; the TCRdb copy retains only in-frame clones and omits some. Here the sample spans more than 85,000 clones, about 93% being singletons. This entry belongs to a study of graft-versus-host responses after intestinal transplantation. Whole-study context: All recipients were transplanted with multivisceral, liver-intestinal, or isolated intestinal grafts. Anti-thymocyte globulin served as induction for all recipients, who then took tacrolimus and steroids for about three years.

Study-wide points: Some GvH clones appeared in ileal mucosa or blood before recipient bone marrow.

The sample consisted of unstimulated CD8+ T cells sorted from spleen or lymph node cells, taken before intestinal transplant. The chain recombines TRBV14 with TRBJ1-2, with D unclear. The TCR comes from a human donor who received an intestinal transplant. CDR3 residues: CASSQDTNQANYGYTF. CDR3 nucleotides: TGTGCCAGCAGCCAAGATACAAATCAAGCTAACTATGGCTACACCTTC.